This entry lists 30 T cell receptor beta chains sequenced from one sample in a study of blood T cell repertoires in COVID-19. Clones were sequenced by immunoSEQ multiplex PCR, and TCRdb holds only the in-frame ones, with some missing. The table lists about 97,000 clones, over 75% of them singletons, with less than 2% in the top ten. Sequences were obtained from peripheral blood. The source of these receptors is a man between 60 and 75 years old with acute or convalescent COVID-19.

This chain uses TRBV7-9 with TRBJ2-5; maybe TRBD1 (5 bases). CDR3 length: 15 amino acids. CDR1 is SEHNR and CDR2 is FQNEAQ in the germline V gene (reference sequence). The V gene lost 7 bases and the J gene lost 3 bases, with 18 bases spanning the gap. CDR3 bases: TGTGCCAGCACCACGGGTCTGGGGCAGAAAGAGACCCAGTACTTC. It encodes CASTTGLGQKETQYF.

This chain joins TRBV5-1 and TRBJ1-2; no firm D call. The CDR3 consists of 15 residues. Germline CDR1 reads SGHRS; CDR2 reads YFSETQ. The V and J ends lost 0 bases and 7 bases respectively, with 16 bases between them. This CDR3 reads CASSLGELRAGGYTF. Here the CDR3 DNA reads TGCGCCAGCAGCTTGGGGGAGTTGAGAGCCGGTGGCTACACCTTC.

The genes are TRBV7-2 and TRBJ2-3; 8 bases agree with TRBD1. V gave up 3 bases and J gave up 4 bases; unmatched junction bases: 6. Germline values: CDR1 SGHTA, CDR2 FQGNSA. The CDR3 runs to 15 residues. CDR3 in amino acids: CASSFLTGVADTQYF. CDR3 DNA: TGTGCCAGCAGCTTCCTGACAGGGGTAGCAGATACGCAGTATTTT.

The V call is TRBV7-2, the J call TRBJ1-3; 9 bases line up with TRBD1. CDR3 size: 18 residues. V lost 1 base and J lost 8; bases outside the gene matches: 15. Germline V gene lookup returns CDR1 SGHTA and CDR2 FQGNSA. The CDR3 here is CASSLDGVLGTGRDTIYF. The CDR3, as DNA: TGTGCCAGCAGCTTAGATGGTGTTTTGGGGACAGGGAGGGACACCATATATTTT.

This chain joins TRBV29-1 and TRBJ1-2; 7 bases map to TRBD1. Germline values: CDR1 SQVTM, CDR2 ANQGSEA. The J segment lost 2 bases and the V segment lost 0 bases, leaving 9 bases of the junction unmatched. This CDR3 is built from 16 residues. CDR3: CSVEDPMMTGNYGYTF. As DNA, the CDR3 is TGCAGCGTTGAAGACCCTATGATGACAGGGAACTATGGCTACACCTTC.

The chain recombines TRBV2 with TRBJ1-2; D might be TRBD1 (6 bases). V shed 3 bases and J shed 5 bases, with 10 bases lying between them. CDR3 length: 13 residues. CDR1 is SNHLY, CDR2 FYNNEI, per germline. CDR3 sequence (DNA): TGTGCCAGCAGTGACATCACAGGGTATGGCTACACCTTC. This gives the protein CASSDITGYGYTF.

The rearrangement joins TRBV2 to TRBJ1-1, with TRBD1 as a possible D gene (6 bases). Germline CDR1 and CDR2: SNHLY and FYNNEI. Trimming removed 1 base at V and 3 bases at J, with 9 bases between. The CDR3 contains 14 residues. Here the CDR3 DNA reads TGTGCCAGCAGTGAAGACAGGGATTACACTGAAGCTTTCTTT. The encoded protein is CASSEDRDYTEAFF.

The V gene is TRBV27, the J gene TRBJ2-4; 10 bases map to TRBD1. The V and J ends lost 6 bases and 5 bases, in that order; junction bases with no gene match: 4. Germline loops: CDR1 MNHEY, CDR2 SMNVEV (reference sequence). The CDR3 is 14 amino acids. The CDR3 loop reads CASSPGTGENIQYF. CDR3 bases: TGTGCCAGCAGCCCCGGGACAGGGGAAAACATTCAGTACTTC.

The chain joins TRBV11-2 to TRBJ2-7; the match to TRBD1 covers 8 bases. With 5 bases clipped from V and 2 bases from J, the junction kept 11 bases outside the gene matches. The CDR3 has 16 amino acids. Looked up from germline, CDR1 is SGHAT and CDR2 is FQNNGV. The CDR3 DNA follows: TGTGCCAGCAGCCCTCCCCGGGCGACAGGGGCCTACGAGCAGTACTTC. Translated: CASSPPRATGAYEQYF.

This clone has more than one count but fewer than ten. This rearrangement joins TRBV19 to TRBJ1-1, with 7 bases matching TRBD1. The V gene's germline CDR1 is LNHDA and CDR2 SQIVND (reference sequence). The CDR3 length is 13 residues. V was clipped by 7 bases and J by 3 bases; unmatched bases: 5. The CDR3 nucleotides are TGTGCCAGTACCAACAGGGGCTACACTGAAGCTTTCTTT. It codes for CASTNRGYTEAFF.

This clone came up once. The same CDR3 also results from other DNA sequences found in this sample. The V and J genes are TRBV6-5 and TRBJ1-1, with D hard to call. This CDR3 is built from 15 residues. V was trimmed by 0 bases and J by 1 base, leaving 9 bases between them. Germline CDR1 reads MNHEY; CDR2 reads SVGAGI. CDR3 nucleotide sequence: TGTGCCAGCAGTTACTCGAATACGGGGAACACTGAAGCTTTCTTT. It is translated as CASSYSNTGNTEAFF.

The V and J genes are TRBV3-1 (or the pseudogene TRBV3-2) and TRBJ2-7; 7 nucleotides align to TRBD2. Germline-derived CDR1 and CDR2 are LGHDT and YNNKEL (reference sequence). This CDR3 comprises 16 residues. Trimming removed 3 bases from V and 0 bases from J; junction bases left unmatched: 8. DNA of the CDR3: TGTGCCAGCAGCCACGCCGGACTAGGAGCCTCCTACGAGCAGTACTTC. Protein sequence: CASSHAGLGASYEQYF.

The CDR3 DNA reads TGTGCCAGCAGTTACGAGGGGGTTAAGGTGGCAAAACTGTTTTTT. Translating gives CASSYEGVKVAKLFF. This chain joins TRBV6-5 and TRBJ1-4, with D possibly being TRBD1 (6 bases). CDR1 is MNHEY and CDR2 is SVGAGI in the germline V gene. The CDR3 is 15 amino acids. Deletions cut 2 bases from V and 10 bases from J, with 17 bases between.

The V and J genes are TRBV7-9 and TRBJ1-1, with 8 bases fitting TRBD1. Germline assignment: CDR1 SEHNR and CDR2 FQNEAQ (reference sequence). This CDR3 comprises 17 residues. With 2 bases clipped from V and 4 bases from J, the junction kept 12 bases outside the gene matches. The CDR3 coding sequence is TGTGCCAGCAGCTTACCTCTAACCCTCGACAGGGGCACTGAAGCTTTCTTT. Encoded protein: CASSLPLTLDRGTEAFF.

This rearrangement joins TRBV5-1 to TRBJ1-3, with a possible D match to TRBD1 (5 bases). The V end was cut by 0 bases, the J end by 1 base, with 11 bases between. Germline CDR1 SGHRS, CDR2 YFSETQ. CDR3 length: 16 amino acids. CDR3: CASSLETVGSGNTIYF. The CDR3 DNA is TGCGCCAGCAGCTTGGAGACAGTGGGGTCTGGAAACACCATATATTTT.

The gene calls are TRBV29-1 and TRBJ1-1, with TRBD1 as a possible D gene (5 bases). V lost 6 bases and J lost 4, with 15 bases in between. CDR3 length equals 13 residues. Germline CDR1 SQVTM, CDR2 ANQGSEA. The CDR3 DNA follows: TGCAGCGTCCAACCCCGGCAGGGCACTGAAGCTTTCTTT. Translating it yields CSVQPRQGTEAFF.

The V gene is TRBV10-1, the J gene TRBJ1-1; the match to TRBD1 covers 7 bases. The length of the CDR3 is 17 residues. Trimming cost V 0 bases and J 0 bases; bases outside gene matches: 7. In germline, CDR1 is WNHNN, CDR2 SYGVQD (reference sequence). CDR3 sequence (DNA): TGCGCCAGCAGTGAGTCGAAGAGAGGGACAGTGAACACTGAAGCTTTCTTT. This sequence encodes CASSESKRGTVNTEAFF.

The rearrangement links TRBV5-6 to TRBJ2-7; TRBD1 matches 9 bases. The CDR3 has 14 amino acids. Germline V CDR1 and CDR2: SGHDT, YYEEEE. V dropped 4 bases and J dropped 3; count of bases not matched to a gene: 5. CDR3: CASSRTGVIYEQYF. CDR3 DNA sequence: TGTGCCAGCAGCCGGACAGGGGTTATCTACGAGCAGTACTTC.

This chain uses TRBV5-1 with TRBJ1-4; TRBD1 matches at 9 bases. V trimming: 6 bases; J trimming: 7 bases; junction bases outside the gene matches: 10. This CDR3 is 15 amino acids long. The germline V gene encodes CDR1 SGHRS and CDR2 YFSETQ. CDR3 in DNA: TGCGCCAGCAACCGCTACGGGGGACAGGGTGAAAAACTGTTTTTT. It yields the protein CASNRYGGQGEKLFF.

CDR3 sequence reads: CASSLLAGASGANVLTF. The CDR3 DNA sequence: TGTGCCAGCAGCTTACTCGCGGGGGCTTCTGGGGCCAACGTCCTGACTTTC. This chain uses TRBV11-2 with TRBJ2-6, with D tentatively TRBD2 (7 bases). Germline CDR1 SGHAT, CDR2 FQNNGV. The CDR3 covers 17 residues. V lost 2 bases and J 1 base, leaving 12 bases between the germline ends.

This sequence joins TRBV7-8 and TRBJ1-3; D call uncertain. Germline CDR1 reads SGHVS; CDR2 reads FQNEAQ. V shed 5 bases and J shed 0 bases, with 14 bases lying between them. This CDR3 spans 16 amino acids. The CDR3 sequence is CASSPRARASGNTIYF. In nucleotides, the CDR3 is TGTGCCAGCAGCCCCCGGGCGAGGGCCTCTGGAAACACCATATATTTT.

The chain recombines TRBV15 with TRBJ1-2, with TRBD1 as a possible D gene (5 bases). Trimming removed 3 bases at V and 3 bases at J, with 8 bases between. Germline loops: CDR1 LNHNV, CDR2 YYDKDF (reference sequence). The CDR3 length is 13 residues. CDR3 sequence (DNA): TGTGCCACCAGCAGGGCAGGGTACTATGGCTACACCTTC. Encoded protein: CATSRAGYYGYTF.

V is TRBV5-1 and J is TRBJ2-5, with TRBD1 matching 7 bases. Looked up from germline, CDR1 is SGHRS and CDR2 is YFSETQ. Trimming took 4 bases from V and 3 from J; bases not matched to a gene: 6. The CDR3 is 14 amino acids. CDR3 residues: CASSVPGGEETQYF. In nucleotides, the CDR3 is TGCGCCAGCAGCGTCCCAGGGGGAGAAGAGACCCAGTACTTC.

This clone was observed once. The V gene is TRBV6-5, the J gene TRBJ2-1; 7 bases map to TRBD2. V was clipped by 7 bases and J by 2 bases; unmatched bases: 2. Germline values: CDR1 MNHEY, CDR2 SVGAGI. This CDR3 region has 13 residues. CDR3 loop: CASTRGAYNEQFF. CDR3 nucleotides: TGTGCCAGCACTCGGGGGGCCTACAATGAGCAGTTCTTC.

Only a few counts were recorded for this clone. This chain uses TRBV15 with TRBJ1-5; D remains unclear. Germline CDR1 and CDR2: LNHNV and YYDKDF (reference sequence). V was trimmed by 1 base and J by 0 bases, leaving 10 bases between them. There are 16 residues in the CDR3. CDR3 in amino acids: CATSRGGSYSNQPQHF. The CDR3 bases are TGTGCCACCAGCAGAGGAGGGAGCTATAGCAATCAGCCCCAGCATTTT.

The chain combines TRBV6-5 with TRBJ1-2; TRBD1 might be the D (6 bases). Germline V gene data show CDR1 as MNHEY and CDR2 as SVGAGI. Trimming removed 2 bases at V and 7 bases at J, with 14 bases between. The CDR3 extends over 14 amino acids. As DNA, the CDR3 is TGTGCCAGCAGTTACCTCGGGGGGGCGCCTGGCTACACCTTC. Protein: CASSYLGGAPGYTF.

This rearrangement joins TRBV6-2 or TRBV6-3 to TRBJ1-2; TRBD1 might be the D (6 bases). The CDR3 is 14 amino acids. The germline V gene has CDR1 MNHEY and CDR2 SVGEGT. Between the trimmed V and J ends, which lost 2 bases and 4 bases, there was a span of 11 bases. The CDR3 region is CASSYGGQPYGYTF. CDR3 DNA sequence: TGTGCCAGCAGTTACGGCGGACAGCCCTATGGCTACACCTTC.

The genes are TRBV7-8 and TRBJ2-3; 15 positions match TRBD2. There are 16 residues in the CDR3. Germline CDR1 is SGHVS and CDR2 is FQNEAQ. V was pared by 5 bases and J by 9 bases, with 9 bases of the junction left unmatched. In DNA form, the CDR3 reads TGTGCCAGCAGCCTCGGACTAGCGGGGGGGGCTGGGACGCAGTATTTT. This codes for CASSLGLAGGAGTQYF. Combining the CDR3 with reference TRBV7-8 and TRBJ2-3 gives the whole variable domain GAGVSQSPRYKVAKRGQDVALRCDPISGHVSLFWYQQALGQGPEFLTYFQNEAQLDKSGLPSDRFFAERPEGSVSTLKIQRTQQEDSAVYLCASSLGLAGGAGTQYFGPGTRLTVL.

The J gene is TRBJ1-5, the V gene TRBV18, with D uncertain. Trimming removed 3 bases at V and 3 bases at J, with 15 bases between. The CDR3 runs to 16 residues. Germline CDR1 is KGHSH and CDR2 is LQKENI. The CDR3 spells CASSPFKEGFNQPQHF. DNA for the CDR3: TGTGCCAGCTCACCCTTTAAAGAGGGATTCAATCAGCCCCAGCATTTT.

The CDR3 nucleotides read TGTGCCAGCAGCCAAGAGTGGCCAGGGACCTACGAGCAGTACTTC. Translation gives CASSQEWPGTYEQYF. J is TRBJ2-7 and V is TRBV3-1 (or the pseudogene TRBV3-2), with D maybe TRBD1 (5 bases). The germline V gene encodes CDR1 LGHDT and CDR2 YNNKEL (reference sequence). This CDR3 comprises 15 residues. V lost 0 bases, J lost 2 bases, and 11 bases lay in between.